The rows below give T cell receptor beta chains drawn from one sample of a study of cytomegalovirus exposure and HLA in healthy donors. Libraries were prepared by immunoSEQ multiplex PCR; TCRdb keeps only in-frame clonotypes and omits some of them. Here the sample spans about 140,000 clones, over 75% being singletons. Sample: PBMCs. The receptor set was obtained from a man aged 50-60 years in good health and CMV-seronegative. Each CDR3 is given with its conserved first and last residue. The D gene is left open where the match is weak. Not all rows give a size; the values are once, few, many and, for expanded clones, a class.

j_call | clone_size | v_call | d_call | cdr3_nt | cdr3_aa
TRBJ2-5 | NA | TRBV4-1 | NA | TGCGCCAGCAGCCAGACGCAGGGGGGTTTAGAAGAGACCCAGTACTTC | CASSQTQGGLEETQYF
TRBJ1-1 | NA | TRBV6-1 | NA | TGTGCCAGCAGTGAAAGATCCGGGAAAAAAAACACTGAAGCTTTCTTT | CASSERSGKKNTEAFF
TRBJ1-1 | NA | TRBV18 | TRBD1 | TGTGCCAGCTCACCACCGAATACAGGGGGAACTGAAGCTTTCTTT | CASSPPNTGGTEAFF
TRBJ1-1 | NA | TRBV5-6 | NA | TGTGCCAGCAGCTTGGGGCGGCCTTCCTACACTGAAGCTTTCTTT | CASSLGRPSYTEAFF
TRBJ2-1 | NA | TRBV20-1 | NA | TGCAGTCCTCTACGGGGGAATGAGCAGTTCTTC | CSPLRGNEQFF
TRBJ2-1 | NA | TRBV27 | TRBD2 | TGTGCCAGCAGTTCTAGGACTAGCGGGGTGGGGTATAATGAGCAGTTCTTC | CASSSRTSGVGYNEQFF
TRBJ1-2 | NA | TRBV18 | TRBD1 | TGTGCCAGCTCACGATCCCAGGGGGCGGAGGGCTACACCTTC | CASSRSQGAEGYTF
TRBJ1-5 | NA | TRBV2 | NA | TGTGCCAGCAGCGCCGAACCAACTGGTAGCAATCAGCCCCAGCATTTT | CASSAEPTGSNQPQHF
TRBJ2-2 | NA | TRBV30 | TRBD2 | TGTGCCTGGAAAGGGACTAGCAGTCCCGGGGAGCTGTTTTTT | CAWKGTSSPGELFF
TRBJ1-1 | once | TRBV7-2 | TRBD1 | TGTGCCAGCAGCTTAGGGGACAGGAACACTGAAGCTTTCTTT | CASSLGDRNTEAFF
TRBJ1-2 | NA | TRBV7-8 | NA | TGTGCCAGCAGCATGAGACTGGGAGACGGCTACACCTTC | CASSMRLGDGYTF
TRBJ2-1 | NA | TRBV27 | TRBD2 | TGTGCCAGCAGCTTGTTAGCGGGAGTCCAGGGTGAGCAGTTCTTC | CASSLLAGVQGEQFF
TRBJ2-3 | NA | TRBV29-1 | TRBD1 | TGCAGCGTTGAGCTTCCGGGACAGGGGGCGACAGATACGCAGTATTTT | CSVELPGQGATDTQYF
TRBJ1-1 | NA | TRBV19 | TRBD1 | TGTGCCAGTAGCACGGACAGGGTGGCCACTGAAGCTTTCTTT | CASSTDRVATEAFF